This TCR beta chain was sequenced in a study of early T cells in non-severe SARS-CoV-2 infection. At the level of the study: Sequencing used unsorted whole-blood bulk RNA, so chains lack pairing.

Individual cDNA molecules were tagged with unique molecular identifiers, the study reported. From the 5' RACE reads, TCRdb called clonotypes with MiXCR, one entry per CDR3 protein. The sample includes about 69,000 distinct CDR3 sequences, roughly 9.5% seen only once; the top ten take 5.5% to 7%. This clonotype was observed a handful of times. V was pared by 4 bases and J by 2 bases, with 2 bases of the junction left unmatched. Germline CDR1 and CDR2: SGHRS and YFSETQ. The CDR3 consists of 13 residues. The chain carries TRBV5-1 and TRBJ1-1; 7 bases agree with TRBD1. Sequencing input: whole blood. The source is an adult who was a healthcare worker with PCR-confirmed SARS-CoV-2 infection or an uninfected control (not recorded which). The CDR3 bases are TGCGCCAGCAGCCGGGACAGTAACACTGAAGCTTTCTTT. This translates into CASSRDSNTEAFF.